Following are 21 T cell receptor beta chains from one sample sequenced in a study of blood T cell repertoires in COVID-19. Only in-frame clones appear in the TCRdb table, and some are missing; sequencing was by immunoSEQ multiplex PCR. The sample has around 150,000 clones; roughly 80% are singletons. What was sequenced was peripheral blood. Every receptor here comes from a man in his sixties with acute or convalescent COVID-19.

This rearrangement joins TRBV6-4 to TRBJ1-6; 7 nucleotides agree with TRBD1. This CDR3 is 14 amino acids long. Germline V gene data show CDR1 as MRHNA and CDR2 as SNTAGT. Trimming cost V 3 bases and J 7 bases; bases outside gene matches: 3. CDR3 sequence reads: CASSEGTANSPLHF. The CDR3 DNA reads TGTGCCAGCAGTGAGGGGACAGCGAATTCACCCCTCCACTTT.

This chain uses TRBV12-3 or TRBV12-4 with TRBJ1-1; 7 bases agree with TRBD1. The trim removed 4 bases at V and 5 bases at J, leaving 4 bases unmatched. The CDR3 has 13 amino acids. This CDR3 is CASSSYRGTEAFF. The CDR3 DNA sequence: TGTGCCAGCAGTTCATACAGGGGTACTGAAGCTTTCTTT.

V is TRBV30 and J is TRBJ2-7; the D gene is possibly TRBD1 (6 bases). The CDR3 has 13 residues. Germline CDR1 GTSNPN, CDR2 SVGIG (reference sequence). Deletions cut 0 bases from V and 3 bases from J, with 9 bases between. CDR3 sequence (DNA): TGTGCCTGGAGTGTAGGACAGAACTACGAGCAGTACTTC. Translated, it gives CAWSVGQNYEQYF.

The V gene is TRBV12-3 or TRBV12-4, the J gene TRBJ1-6, with D unresolved. CDR3 size: 11 residues. V lost 2 bases and J lost 14, with 7 bases in between. For the CDR3, the DNA is TGTGCCAGCAGTTTAAGCGGCACCCTCCACTTT. This gives the protein CASSLSGTLHF.

This clone was picked up one time. The J gene is TRBJ1-2, the V gene TRBV5-3; 7 positions match TRBD1. TRBV5-3 is reported as an ORF; its role is uncertain. CDR3 length equals 16 residues. V dropped 2 bases and J dropped 4; count of bases not matched to a gene: 11. The CDR3 spells CARSFERGQGGYGYTF. The CDR3 DNA is TGTGCCAGAAGCTTTGAGAGGGGGCAGGGAGGCTATGGCTACACCTTC.

The chain recombines TRBV6-5 with TRBJ1-1; D not resolved. Per the germline V gene, CDR1 is MNHEY and CDR2 is SVGAGI. The V and J ends lost 0 bases and 0 bases respectively, with 8 bases between them. The CDR3 totals 15 residues. The CDR3 bases are TGTGCCAGCAGTTACTCTAGGCGGATGAACACTGAAGCTTTCTTT. Its protein is CASSYSRRMNTEAFF.

This sequence joins TRBV3-1 (or the pseudogene TRBV3-2) and TRBJ1-5; D is possibly TRBD1 (5 bases). The CDR3 sequence is 14 residues long. Germline CDR1 is LGHDT and CDR2 is YNNKEL (reference sequence). V was pared by 5 bases and J by 4 bases, with 12 bases between. For the CDR3, the DNA is TGTGCCAGCAGCGACGGGACTGGTAATCAGCCCCAGCATTTT. The encoded protein is CASSDGTGNQPQHF.

The chain couples TRBV14 to TRBJ1-6, with 7 bases lining up with TRBD1. The CDR3 sequence is 15 residues long. The V and J ends lost 6 bases and 7 bases, in that order; junction bases with no gene match: 9. Per the germline V gene, CDR1 is SGHDN and CDR2 is FVKESK. The CDR3 DNA reads as TGTGCCAGCAGTTTCACAGGGGCGGGGAATTCACCCCTCCACTTT. Residues: CASSFTGAGNSPLHF.

V is TRBV4-1 and J is TRBJ2-1, with 11 bases matching TRBD2. With 2 bases clipped from V and 3 bases from J, the junction kept 0 bases outside the gene matches. From germline, CDR1 is MGHRA and CDR2 YSYEKL. The CDR3 length is 15 residues. The CDR3 coding sequence is TGCGCCAGCAGCCAAACTAGCGGGGGCTACAATGAGCAGTTCTTC. Translation: CASSQTSGGYNEQFF.

This clone was detected only a few times. In DNA, the CDR3 is TGTGCCAGCAGCACGACACAGGGGCCCAACACTGAAGCTTTCTTT. Protein: CASSTTQGPNTEAFF. The chain combines TRBV2 with TRBJ1-1; TRBD1 matches 7 bases. Trimming took 6 bases from V and 2 from J; bases not matched to a gene: 9. CDR1 and CDR2 (germline): SNHLY, FYNNEI. The CDR3 consists of 15 residues.

This clone came up once. The CDR3 loop is CASSLELPTGELFF. DNA for the CDR3: TGCGCCAGCAGCTTGGAGCTCCCCACCGGGGAGCTGTTTTTT. V is TRBV5-1 and J is TRBJ2-2; no reliable D call. Germline CDR1 is SGHRS and CDR2 is YFSETQ. V gave up 0 bases and J gave up 4 bases, with 7 bases separating them. This CDR3 region has 14 residues.

This sequence joins TRBV5-1 and TRBJ2-1, with D perhaps matching TRBD2 (5 bases). Per the germline V gene, CDR1 is SGHRS and CDR2 is YFSETQ. The germline V and J ends were trimmed by 1 base and 4 bases, with 9 bases remaining between them. The CDR3 extends over 14 amino acids. The CDR3 protein is CASSLREAYNEQFF. The CDR3 bases are TGCGCCAGCAGCTTGCGGGAAGCATACAATGAGCAGTTCTTC.

This clone was picked up one time. The V gene is TRBV5-1, the J gene TRBJ2-5; perhaps TRBD2 as D (5 bases). The V gene lost 5 bases and the J gene lost 2 bases, with 16 bases spanning the gap. CDR1 and CDR2 from the germline V gene are SGHRS and YFSETQ. The CDR3 has 15 amino acids. The CDR3 DNA reads as TGCGCCAGCAGTCCTAGCCCCTCAACTCAAGAGACCCAGTACTTC. It encodes CASSPSPSTQETQYF.

The J gene is TRBJ2-5, the V gene TRBV9; possible D gene TRBD2, 6 bases. V was clipped by 3 bases and J by 5 bases, with 17 bases between them. The germline CDR1 and CDR2 sequences are SGDLS and YYNGEE. The CDR3 totals 15 residues. The CDR3: CASSAPRERGETQYF. The CDR3 region has the DNA TGTGCCAGCAGCGCTCCCAGGGAACGGGGGGAGACCCAGTACTTC.

The rearrangement uses TRBV4-1 and TRBJ2-7, with 7 bases fitting TRBD1. The germline CDR1 and CDR2 sequences are MGHRA and YSYEKL. This CDR3 is 14 amino acids long. The ends lost 3 bases at V and 2 bases at J; junction bases unmatched: 4. CDR3 sequence (DNA): TGCGCCAGCAGCCAGACAGGGCAGGCCTACGAGCAGTACTTC. Translation gives CASSQTGQAYEQYF.

The V and J genes are TRBV7-9 and TRBJ1-1, with a possible D match to TRBD1 (5 bases). V dropped 5 bases and J dropped 4 bases, with 11 bases sitting between them. The CDR3 has 13 amino acids. The germline gives CDR1 SEHNR, CDR2 FQNEAQ (reference sequence). CDR3 residues: CASSRREATEAFF. The CDR3 nucleotides are TGTGCCAGCAGCCGCAGGGAGGCCACTGAAGCTTTCTTT.

This chain connects TRBV11-2 to TRBJ1-6, with 7 positions matching TRBD1. Trimming cost V 9 bases and J 6 bases; bases outside gene matches: 5. Germline-derived CDR1 and CDR2 are SGHAT and FQNNGV. This CDR3 spans 13 amino acids. The CDR3 spells CASSTGANSPLHF. In DNA, the CDR3 is TGTGCCAGTTCTACAGGGGCTAATTCACCCCTCCACTTT.

The chain links TRBV19 to TRBJ1-3; D is possibly TRBD1 (6 bases). CDR3 length: 17 amino acids. The germline V gene encodes CDR1 LNHDA and CDR2 SQIVND (reference sequence). Trimming pared 1 base from V and 2 bases from J, leaving 15 bases between. The CDR3 sequence: CASSIVNRERPGNTIYF. For the CDR3, the DNA is TGTGCCAGTAGTATAGTTAACAGGGAACGGCCTGGAAACACCATATATTTT.

This clone was seen a single time. The CDR3 loop reads CASSYRRQGYGYTF. CDR3 bases: TGTGCCAGCAGTTACCGCCGGCAGGGGTATGGCTACACCTTC. The chain joins TRBV6-5 to TRBJ1-2; a possible D gene is TRBD1 (6 bases). The CDR3 is 14 amino acids. Germline V CDR1 and CDR2: MNHEY, SVGAGI. The V end lost 2 bases, the J end lost 5 bases, and 12 bases lay between the germline ends.

In its sample, this clone was seen once. V gene TRBV5-1 combines with J gene TRBJ2-3, with TRBD2 matching over 8 bases. The J segment lost 1 base and the V segment lost 4 bases, leaving 2 bases of the junction unmatched. The CDR3 loop spans 14 amino acids. Per germline, CDR1 SGHRS and CDR2 YFSETQ. In DNA form, the CDR3 reads TGCGCCAGCAGCACAGCGGGGGGCACAGATACGCAGTATTTT. Translated, it gives CASSTAGGTDTQYF. Based on the CDR3 plus reference TRBV5-1 and TRBJ2-3, the full variable domain is KAGVTQTPRYLIKTRGQQVTLSCSPISGHRSVSWYQQTPGQGLQFLFEYFSETQRNKGNFPGRFSGRQFSNSRSEMNVSTLELGDSALYLCASSTAGGTDTQYFGPGTRLTVL.

The chain employs TRBV19 and TRBJ1-1; 8 nucleotides line up with TRBD1. The CDR3 sequence is 13 residues long. Per the germline V gene, CDR1 is LNHDA and CDR2 is SQIVND (reference sequence). Trimming removed 6 bases from V and 4 bases from J; junction bases left unmatched: 4. This CDR3 is CASRDDRGTEAFF. CDR3 sequence (DNA): TGTGCCAGTAGGGACGACAGGGGCACTGAAGCTTTCTTT. The complete variable domain, with remaining parts taken from reference TRBV19 and TRBJ1-1, reads DGGITQSPKYLFRKEGQNVTLSCEQNLNHDAMYWYRQDPGQGLRLIYYSQIVNDFQKGDIAEGYSVSREKKESFPLTVTSAQKNPTAFYLCASRDDRGTEAFFGQGTRLTVV.